These 31 T cell receptor beta chains share one sample of origin, sequenced in a study of radiation and T cells in renal cell carcinoma. Sequencing was performed with immunoSEQ multiplex PCR; in TCRdb, only in-frame clones are kept and a portion is missing. The sample yields over 90,000 clones, 70% to 85% seen once. Time point here: blood 4 weeks post-SBRT, at nephrectomy. Treatment: 15 Gy SBRT to primary tumor, nephrectomy 4 weeks later. Sequences were derived from blood, sampled from a patient whose treatment included radiotherapy and nephrectomy. The source of these receptors is a man aged 55 to 70 with renal cell carcinoma.

This clone was counted only a few times. CDR3 DNA: TGTGCCAGCAGCCTGGACACCTACCAAGAGACCCAGTACTTC. Its protein product is CASSLDTYQETQYF. The rearrangement uses TRBV11-2 and TRBJ2-5, with D possibly TRBD1 on 5 matching bases. The V end lost 5 bases, the J end lost 0 bases, and 10 bases lay between the germline ends. Germline CDR1 reads SGHAT; CDR2 reads FQNNGV. The CDR3 consists of 14 residues.

This chain connects TRBV9 to TRBJ2-3; D might be TRBD1 (6 bases). Deletions cut 5 bases from V and 0 bases from J, with 25 bases between. Germline CDR1 reads SGDLS; CDR2 reads YYNGEE. CDR3 size: 19 residues. The CDR3 DNA reads TGTGCCAGCAGGCCCCTAGGCTCTTTACAGGGCCATAGCACAGATACGCAGTATTTT. It codes for CASRPLGSLQGHSTDTQYF.

The chain links TRBV2 to TRBJ2-1; D might be TRBD2 (5 bases). Germline V gene data show CDR1 as SNHLY and CDR2 as FYNNEI. The CDR3 runs 15 residues. Trimming shortened V by 6 bases and J by 4 bases, and 16 bases separated the two germline ends. The CDR3: CASSPEGPGYNEQFF. The CDR3 nucleotides are TGTGCCAGCAGCCCCGAGGGCCCTGGGTACAATGAGCAGTTCTTC.

The sample holds one count of this clone. The gene calls are TRBV7-2 and TRBJ1-4; D gene uncertain. Germline V gives CDR1 SGHTA, CDR2 FQGNSA. Trimming pared 5 bases from V and 8 bases from J, leaving 15 bases between. The CDR3 runs to 14 residues. CDR3 region: CASSIDGRGEKLFF. The DNA of the CDR3 is TGTGCCAGCAGCATTGACGGCCGTGGGGAAAAACTGTTTTTT.

V and J are TRBV29-1 and TRBJ1-1; 9 nucleotides agree with TRBD1. Germline V gene lookup returns CDR1 SQVTM and CDR2 ANQGSEA. CDR3 length: 14 amino acids. The junction had 6 bases not matched to a gene; V was cut back by 5 bases and J by 2 bases. The CDR3 DNA reads TGCAGCGTTAGGGACAGGGTATTAAACACTGAAGCTTTCTTT. Its protein product is CSVRDRVLNTEAFF.

V gene TRBV6-6 combines with J gene TRBJ1-2, with D possibly TRBD1 on 6 matching bases. Trimming cost V 6 bases and J 4 bases, with 18 bases left between them. CDR3 length: 15 amino acids. Germline lookup yields CDR1 MNHNY and CDR2 SVGAGI (reference sequence). CDR3: CASRSPGGQGYGYTF. CDR3 bases: TGTGCCAGCAGGTCTCCCGGGGGGCAGGGCTATGGCTACACCTTC.

The CDR3 nucleotides read TGTGCCAGCAGCTTTACAGGGAATCAGCCCCAGCATTTT. It codes for CASSFTGNQPQHF. The V and J genes are TRBV7-9 and TRBJ1-5; a weak D match, TRBD1 (6 bases). Germline V gene data show CDR1 as SEHNR and CDR2 as FQNEAQ (reference sequence). CDR3 size: 13 residues. V gave up 3 bases and J gave up 4 bases, with 7 bases separating them.

The rearrangement uses TRBV5-4 and TRBJ2-5, with 9 bases lining up with TRBD1. After removal of 5 bases from V and 5 bases from J, the junction contained 25 bases not matched to a gene. From germline, CDR1 is SGHNT and CDR2 YYREEE (reference sequence). This CDR3 has 20 amino acids. CDR3 residues: CASSAGTGFDQLLRRETQYF. The CDR3, as DNA: TGTGCCAGCAGTGCCGGGACAGGGTTCGACCAACTACTCCGACGGGAGACCCAGTACTTC.

V gene TRBV30 combines with J gene TRBJ2-5; D not certain. Per germline, CDR1 GTSNPN and CDR2 SVGIG (reference sequence). CDR3 length: 14 amino acids. Deletions cut 3 bases from V and 0 bases from J, with 11 bases between. The CDR3 loop is CAWRALSNQETQYF. Here the CDR3 DNA reads TGTGCCTGGAGGGCCCTTTCCAACCAAGAGACCCAGTACTTC.

The J gene is TRBJ2-7, the V gene TRBV4-3, with D tentatively TRBD1 (6 bases). Germline V gene data show CDR1 as LGHNA and CDR2 as YSLEER. V shed 6 bases and J shed 5 bases, with 23 bases lying between them. This CDR3 has 16 amino acids. In DNA form, the CDR3 reads TGCGCCAGCAGTCATTCCTCCTTTTACAGGGTCGACGAGCAGTACTTC. Translated, it gives CASSHSSFYRVDEQYF.

This chain links TRBV6-5 with TRBJ2-3; no clear D gene. Germline loops: CDR1 MNHEY, CDR2 SVGAGI. The CDR3 is 13 residues long. V dropped 6 bases and J dropped 2 bases, with 9 bases sitting between them. The CDR3, as DNA: TGTGCCAGCAGGCGCGACAACACAGATACGCAGTATTTT. Its protein is CASRRDNTDTQYF.

The chain uses TRBV27 and TRBJ2-7; possibly TRBD1 for D (5 bases). This CDR3 has 15 amino acids. CDR1 is MNHEY and CDR2 is SMNVEV in the germline V gene (reference sequence). Trimming took off 5 bases at V and 7 bases at J, with 21 bases between the two ends. The CDR3 DNA reads as TGTGCCAGCAGTCCCCGGGCCCATGGGGCAGGGGAGCAGTACTTC. Its translation is CASSPRAHGAGEQYF.

The rearrangement joins TRBV5-1 to TRBJ2-2, with 11 bases identical to TRBD2. V lost 2 bases and J lost 5; bases outside the gene matches: 2. This CDR3 contains 15 residues. Germline assignment: CDR1 SGHRS and CDR2 YFSETQ. The CDR3 DNA reads as TGCGCCAGCAGCTTAAGGACTAGCGGGACCGGGGAGCTGTTTTTT. Its protein is CASSLRTSGTGELFF.

The rearrangement uses TRBV5-4 and TRBJ2-5, with D uncertain. The CDR3 totals 13 residues. Germline V lookup: CDR1 SGHNT, CDR2 YYREEE (reference sequence). V lost 0 bases and J 2 bases, leaving 5 bases between the germline ends. The CDR3: CASSLVGQETQYF. CDR3 DNA: TGTGCCAGCAGCTTGGTCGGGCAAGAGACCCAGTACTTC.

The CDR3 sequence is CAAPLSGSTSLGLTNEQFF. DNA for the CDR3: TGTGCAGCACCCCTGAGTGGTAGCACTTCGTTGGGCTTAACTAATGAGCAGTTCTTC. V is TRBV12-1 and J is TRBJ2-1. TRBV12-1 is classified as a pseudogene. CDR3 length: 19 amino acids.

This clone came up a few times. The genes are TRBV4-2 and TRBJ1-1; no definite D call. There are 14 residues in the CDR3. Germline V gene data show CDR1 as LGHNA and CDR2 as YNFKEQ. V was trimmed by 0 bases and J by 2 bases, leaving 7 bases between them. In DNA, the CDR3 is TGTGCCAGCAGCCAAGATCGGAGCAACACTGAAGCTTTCTTT. Translating it yields CASSQDRSNTEAFF.

V and J are TRBV5-1 and TRBJ2-1; 8 bases are a match to TRBD2. Trimming at V came to 0 bases and at J to 0 bases, leaving 8 bases not matched to a gene. The CDR3 contains 18 residues. Germline loops: CDR1 SGHRS, CDR2 YFSETQ. CDR3 in amino acids: CASSLALTSGSSYNEQFF. The CDR3 DNA reads TGCGCCAGCAGCTTGGCCCTAACTAGCGGCAGCTCCTACAATGAGCAGTTCTTC.

The chain is built from TRBV2 and TRBJ2-7; no firm D call. This CDR3 spans 11 amino acids. Trimming left V 6 bases short and J 5 bases short, with 8 bases between. From germline, CDR1 is SNHLY and CDR2 FYNNEI. CDR3: CASSRLNEQYF. The CDR3 coding sequence is TGTGCCAGCAGCCGGTTAAACGAGCAGTACTTC.

The chain combines TRBV5-6 with TRBJ2-1, with 7 positions matching TRBD2. The CDR3 is 14 amino acids. V was clipped by 4 bases and J by 5 bases; unmatched bases: 6. CDR1 SGHDT and CDR2 YYEEEE come from the germline V gene. CDR3 protein: CASSGTGGNNEQFF. For the CDR3, the DNA is TGTGCCAGCAGCGGGACGGGGGGTAACAATGAGCAGTTCTTC.

The rearrangement joins TRBV19 to TRBJ2-6; 7 bases match TRBD2. Germline CDR1 LNHDA, CDR2 SQIVND (reference sequence). CDR3 length: 15 amino acids. V trimming: 3 bases; J trimming: 9 bases; junction bases outside the gene matches: 8. For the CDR3, the DNA is TGTGCCAGTAGTATTGGGAAAACGGGAGGCAACGTCCTGACTTTC. This translates into CASSIGKTGGNVLTF.

This CDR3 reads CASSKGGDSNQPQHF. In DNA form, the CDR3 reads TGTGCCAGCAGCAAAGGGGGGGATAGCAATCAGCCCCAGCATTTT. The rearrangement uses TRBV9 and TRBJ1-5, with D maybe TRBD1 (6 bases). V shed 4 bases and J shed 0 bases, with 11 bases lying between them. In germline, CDR1 is SGDLS, CDR2 YYNGEE. The CDR3 length is 15 residues.

This clone was detected a few times. This chain joins TRBV4-3 and TRBJ2-7; 13 bases line up with TRBD2. CDR1 and CDR2 (germline): LGHNA, YSLEER. V lost 0 bases to trimming and J lost 4 bases; unmatched junction nucleotides: 15. The CDR3 has 20 amino acids. This CDR3 is CASSQEVWTSGSYSFYEQYF. The CDR3 coding sequence is TGCGCCAGCAGCCAAGAGGTATGGACTAGCGGGAGTTACTCCTTTTACGAGCAGTACTTC.

This chain joins TRBV9 and TRBJ1-1; D is unclear. V lost 3 bases and J 2 bases, leaving 11 bases between the germline ends. The CDR3 sequence is 14 residues long. Germline V gene lookup returns CDR1 SGDLS and CDR2 YYNGEE. The CDR3 coding sequence is TGTGCCAGCAGCGAGGCGTCAGTAAACACTGAAGCTTTCTTT. As protein: CASSEASVNTEAFF.

Turning to this clone: Germline is not matched at one junction end, which may reflect a read error. The chain recombines TRBV29-1 with TRBJ2-2, with a tentative D call TRBD1 (6 bases). The germline V gene has CDR1 SQVTM and CDR2 ANQGSEA. This CDR3 has 13 residues. CDR3 region: CSVEGTNTGELFF. CDR3 nucleotide sequence: TGCAGCGTGGAAGGGACAAACACCGGGGAGCTGTTTTTT.

The J gene is TRBJ2-1, the V gene TRBV27; 9 bases map to TRBD1. The CDR3 spans 18 residues. V lost 3 bases to trimming and J lost 4 bases; unmatched junction nucleotides: 13. Germline V CDR1 and CDR2: MNHEY, SMNVEV (reference sequence). The DNA for the CDR3 is TGTGCCAGCAGTTTGGGGGGACAGGGTCTTATACGGTACAATGAGCAGTTCTTC. Translating it yields CASSLGGQGLIRYNEQFF.

V usage is TRBV5-1 and J usage is TRBJ2-7; no firm D call. The CDR3 extends over 13 amino acids. Trimming took off 0 bases at V and 1 base at J, with 5 bases between the two ends. The germline gives CDR1 SGHRS, CDR2 YFSETQ. The CDR3 loop reads CASSLVESYEQYF. DNA for the CDR3: TGCGCCAGCAGCTTGGTGGAGTCCTACGAGCAGTACTTC.

The J gene is TRBJ2-4, the V gene TRBV18; D is unresolved. Germline V gene data show CDR1 as KGHSH and CDR2 as LQKENI. V lost 6 bases, J lost 8 bases, and 20 bases lay in between. The CDR3 totals 15 residues. CDR3 residues: CASSLSAQVSDIQYF. Written as DNA, the CDR3 is TGTGCCAGCTCCCTTTCCGCTCAGGTCTCGGACATTCAGTACTTC.

The chain is built from TRBV5-6 and TRBJ2-7, with 12 bases fitting TRBD2. The CDR3 contains 16 residues. V was pared by 0 bases and J by 7 bases, with 8 bases of the junction left unmatched. The germline V gene has CDR1 SGHDT and CDR2 YYEEEE. The CDR3 sequence is CASSLASSGRVGEQYF. The CDR3 DNA reads TGTGCCAGCAGCTTGGCGTCTAGCGGGAGGGTGGGGGAGCAGTACTTC.

The table lists this clone with a count of one. The V gene is TRBV28, the J gene TRBJ2-7; 9 bases fit TRBD1. From germline, CDR1 is MDHEN and CDR2 SYDVKM. There are 15 residues in the CDR3. Trimming cost V 2 bases and J 5 bases; bases outside gene matches: 7. In nucleotides, the CDR3 is TGTGCCAGCAGTTTACTGGGACAGGGTCCCAACGAGCAGTACTTC. Translation: CASSLLGQGPNEQYF.

The J gene is TRBJ2-7, the V gene TRBV14; 9 bases are a match to TRBD1. The CDR3 sequence is 15 residues long. Germline trimming cut 4 bases from V and 4 bases from J; bases unmatched to any gene: 8. Germline CDR1 and CDR2: SGHDN and FVKESK. In DNA form, the CDR3 reads TGTGCCAGCAGCCTACTGACAGGGGGAAAGTACGAGCAGTACTTC. This codes for CASSLLTGGKYEQYF.

Of note for this clone: A read error may account for a junction end that differs from germline. V is TRBV10-3 and J is TRBJ1-5; 7 nucleotides agree with TRBD1. The germline V gene encodes CDR1 ENHRY and CDR2 SYGVKD. CDR3 length: 19 amino acids. The CDR3 DNA reads as TGTGCAATCAGTGAGGGCGGGCAGGGGGTCCGCGCGGGCGGTCAGCCCCAGCATTTT. Its translation is CAISEGGQGVRAGGQPQHF.